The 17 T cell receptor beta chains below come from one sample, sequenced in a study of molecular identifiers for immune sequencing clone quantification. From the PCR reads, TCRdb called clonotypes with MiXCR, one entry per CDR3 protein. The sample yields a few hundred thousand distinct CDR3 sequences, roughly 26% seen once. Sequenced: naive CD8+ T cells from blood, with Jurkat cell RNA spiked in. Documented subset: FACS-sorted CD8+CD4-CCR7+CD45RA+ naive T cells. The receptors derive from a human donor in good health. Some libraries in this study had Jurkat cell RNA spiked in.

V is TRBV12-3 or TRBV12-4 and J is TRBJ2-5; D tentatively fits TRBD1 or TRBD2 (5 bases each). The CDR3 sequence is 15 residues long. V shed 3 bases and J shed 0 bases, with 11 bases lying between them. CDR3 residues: CASSFTRDHQETQYF. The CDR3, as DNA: TGTGCCAGCAGTTTCACCCGGGACCACCAAGAGACCCAGTACTTC.

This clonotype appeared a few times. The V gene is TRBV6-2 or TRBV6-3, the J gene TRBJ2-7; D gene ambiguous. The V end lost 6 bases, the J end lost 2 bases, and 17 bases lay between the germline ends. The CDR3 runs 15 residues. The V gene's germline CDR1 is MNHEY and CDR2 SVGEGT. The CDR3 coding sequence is TGTGCCAGCAGCGCCCCCGATTGGGATACCTACGAGCAGTACTTC. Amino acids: CASSAPDWDTYEQYF.

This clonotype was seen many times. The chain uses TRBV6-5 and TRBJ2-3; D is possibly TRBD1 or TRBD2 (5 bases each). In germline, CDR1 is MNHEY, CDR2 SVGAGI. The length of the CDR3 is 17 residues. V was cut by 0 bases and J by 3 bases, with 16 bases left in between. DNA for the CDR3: TGTGCCAGCAGTTACTCTCCGGGGCGCCTAGGGACAGATACGCAGTATTTT. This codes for CASSYSPGRLGTDTQYF.

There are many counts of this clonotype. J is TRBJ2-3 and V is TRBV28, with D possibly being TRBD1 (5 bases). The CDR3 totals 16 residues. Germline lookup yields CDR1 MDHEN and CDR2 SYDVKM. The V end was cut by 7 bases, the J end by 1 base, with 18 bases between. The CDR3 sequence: CASTLSAEGGTDTQYF. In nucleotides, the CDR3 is TGTGCCAGCACTCTATCTGCGGAAGGGGGCACAGATACGCAGTATTTT. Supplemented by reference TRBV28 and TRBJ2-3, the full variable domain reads DVKVTQSSRYLVKRTGEKVFLECVQDMDHENMFWYRQDPGLGLRLIYFSYDVKMKEKGDIPEGYSVSREKKERFSLILESASTNQTSMYLCASTLSAEGGTDTQYFGPGTRLTVL.

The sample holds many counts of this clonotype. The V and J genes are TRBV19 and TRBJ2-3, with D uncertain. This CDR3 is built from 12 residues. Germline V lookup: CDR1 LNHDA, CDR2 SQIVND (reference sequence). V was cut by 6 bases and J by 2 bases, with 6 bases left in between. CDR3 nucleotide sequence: TGTGCCAGTAGCGCTTACACAGATACGCAGTATTTT. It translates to CASSAYTDTQYF.

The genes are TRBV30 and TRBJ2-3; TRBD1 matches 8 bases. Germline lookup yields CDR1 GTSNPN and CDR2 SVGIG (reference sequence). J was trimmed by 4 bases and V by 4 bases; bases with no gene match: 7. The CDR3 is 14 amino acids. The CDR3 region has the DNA TGTGCCTGGACGAGGACAGGGCATGCAGATACGCAGTATTTT. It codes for CAWTRTGHADTQYF.

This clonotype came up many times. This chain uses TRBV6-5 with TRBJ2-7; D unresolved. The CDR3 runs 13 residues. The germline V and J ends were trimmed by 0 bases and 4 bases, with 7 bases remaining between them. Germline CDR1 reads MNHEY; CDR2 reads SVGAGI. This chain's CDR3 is CASSYSIGYEQYF. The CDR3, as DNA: TGTGCCAGCAGTTACTCGATAGGTTACGAGCAGTACTTC.

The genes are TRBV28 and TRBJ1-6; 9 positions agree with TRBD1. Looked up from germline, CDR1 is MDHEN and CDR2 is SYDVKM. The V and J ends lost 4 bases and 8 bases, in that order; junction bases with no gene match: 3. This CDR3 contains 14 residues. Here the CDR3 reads CASSSGQGDSPLHF. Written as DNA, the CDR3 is TGTGCCAGCAGTTCGGGACAGGGAGATTCACCCCTCCACTTT.

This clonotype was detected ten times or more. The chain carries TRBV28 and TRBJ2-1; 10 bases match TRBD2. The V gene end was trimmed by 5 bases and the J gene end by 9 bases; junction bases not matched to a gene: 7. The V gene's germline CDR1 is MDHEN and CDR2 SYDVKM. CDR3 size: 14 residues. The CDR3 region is CASSPTSGMVEQFF. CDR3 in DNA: TGTGCCAGCAGTCCCACTAGCGGGATGGTTGAGCAGTTCTTC.

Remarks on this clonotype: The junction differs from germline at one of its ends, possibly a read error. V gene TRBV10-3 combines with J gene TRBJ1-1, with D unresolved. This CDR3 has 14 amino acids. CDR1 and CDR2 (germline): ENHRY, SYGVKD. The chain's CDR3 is CAISENRANAEAFF. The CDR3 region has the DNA TGTGCCATCAGTGAAAACAGAGCGAACGCTGAAGCTTTCTTT.

CDR3 coding DNA: TGTGCCAGCAGCGACCCCCCTAAGGACAGCACAGATACGCAGTATTTT. Amino acids: CASSDPPKDSTDTQYF. The rearrangement uses TRBV6-2 or TRBV6-3 and TRBJ2-3; D is undetermined. Germline values: CDR1 MNHEY, CDR2 SVGEGT. V gave up 6 bases and J gave up 0 bases, with 16 bases separating them. This CDR3 contains 16 residues.

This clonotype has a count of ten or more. The CDR3 coding sequence is TGTGCCAGCAGTCCGACCCCGATCGACAGGGACTACGAGCAGTACTTC. Amino acids: CASSPTPIDRDYEQYF. The V and J genes are TRBV28 and TRBJ2-7, with TRBD1 matching 7 bases. The CDR3 has 16 amino acids. The junction had 13 bases not matched to a gene; V was cut back by 5 bases and J by 3 bases. Germline V gene data show CDR1 as MDHEN and CDR2 as SYDVKM.

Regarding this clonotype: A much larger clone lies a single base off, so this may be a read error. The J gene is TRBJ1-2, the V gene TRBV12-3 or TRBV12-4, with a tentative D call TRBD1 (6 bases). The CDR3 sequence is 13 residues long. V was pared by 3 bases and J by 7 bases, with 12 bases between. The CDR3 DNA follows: TGTGCCAGCAGTTTGAACAGGGAGAGTGGCTACACCTTC. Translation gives CASSLNRESGYTF.

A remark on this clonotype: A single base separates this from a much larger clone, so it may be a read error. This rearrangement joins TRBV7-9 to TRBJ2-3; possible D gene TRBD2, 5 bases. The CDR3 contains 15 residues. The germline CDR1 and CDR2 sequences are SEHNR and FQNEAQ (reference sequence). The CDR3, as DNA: TGTGCCAGCAGCTTAACTCTTGGGCCCGGGGATATGCAGTATTTT. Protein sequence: CASSLTLGPGDMQYF. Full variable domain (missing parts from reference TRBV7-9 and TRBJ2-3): DTGVSQNPRHKITKRGQNVTFRCDPISEHNRLYWYRQTLGQGPEFLTYFQNEAQLEKSRLLSDRFSAERPKGSFSTLEIQRTEQGDSAMYLCASSLTLGPGDMQYFGPGTRLTVL.

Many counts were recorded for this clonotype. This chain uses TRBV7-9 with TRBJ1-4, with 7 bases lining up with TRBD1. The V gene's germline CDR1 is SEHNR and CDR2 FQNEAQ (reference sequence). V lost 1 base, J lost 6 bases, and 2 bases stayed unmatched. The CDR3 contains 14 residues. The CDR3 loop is CASSLEGAYEKLFF. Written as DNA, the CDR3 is TGTGCCAGCAGCTTAGAGGGGGCCTATGAAAAACTGTTTTTT. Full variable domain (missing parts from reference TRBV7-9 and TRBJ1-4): DTGVSQNPRHKITKRGQNVTFRCDPISEHNRLYWYRQTLGQGPEFLTYFQNEAQLEKSRLLSDRFSAERPKGSFSTLEIQRTEQGDSAMYLCASSLEGAYEKLFFGSGTQLSVL.

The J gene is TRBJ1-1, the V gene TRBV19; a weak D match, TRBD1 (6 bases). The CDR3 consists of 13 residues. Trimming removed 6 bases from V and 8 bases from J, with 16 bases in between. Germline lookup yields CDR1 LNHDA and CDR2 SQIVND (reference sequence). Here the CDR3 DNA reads TGTGCCAGTAGGAGGGGGGAGGAGCTCGAAGCTTTCTTT. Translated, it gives CASRRGEELEAFF.

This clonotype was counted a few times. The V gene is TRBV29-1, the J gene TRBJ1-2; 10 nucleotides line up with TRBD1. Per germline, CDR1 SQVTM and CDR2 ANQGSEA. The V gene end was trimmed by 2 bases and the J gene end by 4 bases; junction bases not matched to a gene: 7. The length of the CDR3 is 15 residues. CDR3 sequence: CSVEPWGQGLYGYTF. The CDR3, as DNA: TGCAGCGTTGAACCCTGGGGACAGGGGCTCTATGGCTACACCTTC.